This section outlines one TCR beta chain sequence together with its context. The sample carries other DNA sequences with the same CDR3. This entry belongs to a study of blood T cell repertoires in COVID-19. Study details: COVID-19 samples from acute and convalescent phases originated in the United States, Italy and Spain.

Original analysis: Estimated nucleated cell counts came from reference gene primer amplification. Profiling relied on immunoSEQ multiplex PCR, and the TCRdb table lists in-frame clones only, not all of them. Clone size and V and J calls were adopted from that table, with D and trimming inferred from the DNA. The sample yields some 260,000 clones, 80% to 90% seen once. Germline V CDR1 and CDR2: SEHNR, FQNEAQ (reference sequence). The CDR3 totals 15 residues. Trimming pared 1 base from V and 2 bases from J, leaving 6 bases between. Participant ages covered about 18 to 100 years across around 25 US areas.

The clonotype was recovered from a man younger than 40 with acute COVID-19. The rearrangement joins TRBV7-9 to TRBJ2-6; D gene unclear. Sequenced material: PBMCs or T cells enriched from blood (not recorded which). CDR3: CASSLGLAGANVLTF. CDR3 nucleotide sequence: TGTGCCAGCAGCTTAGGCCTAGCTGGGGCCAACGTCCTGACTTTC.